One and the same sample provided the 26 T cell receptor beta chains below, sequenced in a study of vaccination and CD4 T cells after COVID-19. The treatment is: approximately nine-day PBMC culture with coronavirus spike peptide pools or control peptides (ViraFEST assay). Sequencing of cultured CD4+ T cell DNA used the Oncomine TCR Beta short-read assay. One entry per CDR3 protein, called by TCRdb with MiXCR from the PCR reads. The table lists 15,000 to 25,000 distinct CDR3 sequences, around three fifths of them singletons. Their specific antigens are unknown. Sample: CD4+ T cells from blood, cultured in vitro. The receptor source for this set is a human donor who had recovered from COVID-19.

V is TRBV6-2 or TRBV6-3 and J is TRBJ2-1; maybe TRBD2 (5 bases). Per germline, CDR1 MNHEY and CDR2 SVGEGT. V lost 3 bases, J lost 11 bases, and 11 bases lay in between. The CDR3 runs to 12 residues. The CDR3 reads CASSYGSGKQFF. CDR3 bases: TGTGCCAGCAGTTATGGTTCCGGGAAGCAGTTCTTC.

CDR3 protein: CASNRPTSGGASEQFF. The CDR3 region has the DNA TGTGCCAGCAACAGACCTACTAGCGGGGGGGCAAGTGAGCAGTTCTTC. The V gene is TRBV6-2 or TRBV6-3, the J gene TRBJ2-1; 13 positions agree with TRBD2. CDR1 and CDR2 from the germline V gene are MNHEY and SVGEGT. The trim removed 7 bases at V and 9 bases at J, leaving 12 bases unmatched. This CDR3 is 16 amino acids long.

In its sample, this clonotype was seen once. V gene TRBV30 combines with J gene TRBJ1-2; TRBD1 might be the D (5 bases). Germline loops: CDR1 GTSNPN, CDR2 SVGIG (reference sequence). CDR3 length equals 14 residues. The V gene lost 5 bases and the J gene lost 0 bases, with 13 bases spanning the gap. Here the CDR3 DNA reads TGTGCCTGGGCCAGGGTGCTCTCTAACTATGGCTACACCTTC. Its protein is CAWARVLSNYGYTF. Using reference TRBV30 and TRBJ1-2 for the parts outside the CDR3, the full variable domain is SQTIHQWPATLVQPVGSPLSLECTVEGTSNPNLYWYRQAAGRGLQLLFYSVGIGQISSEVPQNLSASRPQDRQFILSSKKLLLSDSGFYLCAWARVLSNYGYTFGSGTRLTVV.

The genes are TRBV4-3 and TRBJ1-1; unclear D gene. The CDR3 runs 17 residues. Germline lookup yields CDR1 LGHNA and CDR2 YSLEER. V lost 1 base and J 3 bases, leaving 18 bases between the germline ends. DNA of the CDR3: TGCGCCAGCAGCCAAGCGGTGGCGGGCGCGGGCGACACTGAAGCTTTCTTT. Translated, it gives CASSQAVAGAGDTEAFF.

The chain carries TRBV29-1 and TRBJ2-5; 7 positions match TRBD1. CDR1 and CDR2 from the germline V gene are SQVTM and ANQGSEA. CDR3 size: 13 residues. V lost 6 bases and J lost 1; bases outside the gene matches: 5. CDR3 protein: CSVGQIFQETQYF. DNA for the CDR3: TGCAGCGTGGGACAGATATTCCAAGAGACCCAGTACTTC.

The sample holds one count of this clonotype. This sequence joins TRBV12-3 or TRBV12-4 and TRBJ2-3; D remains ambiguous. Trimming removed 0 bases from V and 2 bases from J, with 6 bases in between. This CDR3 region has 14 residues. The CDR3 here is CASSLAGITDTQYF. In nucleotides, the CDR3 is TGTGCCAGCAGTTTAGCGGGAATCACAGATACGCAGTATTTT.

CDR3 in DNA: TGTGCCAGCAGCCTAATGGGACAGGGAAGGGTTAGCAATCAGCCCCAGCATTTT. It encodes CASSLMGQGRVSNQPQHF. V is TRBV28 and J is TRBJ1-5; 9 nucleotides align to TRBD1. The germline gives CDR1 MDHEN, CDR2 SYDVKM. The CDR3 is 18 residues long. V lost 6 bases and J lost 0; bases outside the gene matches: 12.

CDR3 in amino acids: CASIAEIGGNTEAFF. The CDR3 DNA sequence: TGTGCCAGCATCGCTGAGATCGGAGGGAACACTGAAGCTTTCTTT. The gene calls are TRBV28 and TRBJ1-1; no clear D gene. The CDR3 length is 15 residues. The germline V gene has CDR1 MDHEN and CDR2 SYDVKM. V lost 7 bases, J lost 1 base, and 16 bases lay in between.

The V gene is TRBV6-1, the J gene TRBJ2-7; the D call may be TRBD1 or TRBD2 (5 bases each). The germline CDR1 and CDR2 sequences are MNHNS and SASEGT. V lost 8 bases to trimming and J lost 0 bases, with 8 bases between them. The CDR3 has 12 residues. CDR3 protein: CASGTVSYEQYF. CDR3 DNA sequence: TGTGCCAGCGGGACGGTCTCCTACGAGCAGTACTTC.

This clonotype appeared a few times. The chain is built from TRBV7-2 and TRBJ1-5, with a tentative D call TRBD1 (5 bases). The CDR3 covers 14 residues. CDR1 is SGHTA and CDR2 is FQGNSA in the germline V gene. V dropped 2 bases and J dropped 6 bases, with 11 bases sitting between them. CDR3 coding DNA: TGTGCCAGCAGCTTAAAGTCAGGGACTCAGCCCCAGCATTTT. Its translation: CASSLKSGTQPQHF.

The V gene is TRBV5-4, the J gene TRBJ2-3; a weak D match, TRBD2 (5 bases). The germline V and J ends were trimmed by 4 bases and 2 bases, with 11 bases remaining between them. Germline V gives CDR1 SGHNT, CDR2 YYREEE (reference sequence). The CDR3 is made up of 14 amino acids. The CDR3 DNA follows: TGTGCCAGCAGCCCGGACTCCTACACAGATACGCAGTATTTT. Translating it yields CASSPDSYTDTQYF.

The chain links TRBV7-2 to TRBJ2-5, with TRBD2 matching 9 bases. Trimming took 5 bases from V and 5 from J; bases not matched to a gene: 6. CDR3 size: 14 residues. Germline V gene data show CDR1 as SGHTA and CDR2 as FQGNSA. DNA of the CDR3: TGTGCCAGCAGCCAAAGCGGGAGGAGCGAGACCCAGTACTTC. This sequence encodes CASSQSGRSETQYF. The variable domain in full, completed from reference TRBV7-2 and TRBJ2-5, reads GAGVSQSPSNKVTEKGKDVELRCDPISGHTALYWYRQSLGQGLEFLIYFQGNSAPDKSGLPSDRFSAERTGGSVSTLTIQRTQQEDSAVYLCASSQSGRSETQYFGPGTRLLVL.

The genes are TRBV7-3 and TRBJ2-2; a weak D match, TRBD2 (7 bases). Germline CDR1 and CDR2: SGHTA and FQGTGA. Trimming stripped 8 bases from V and 0 bases from J, with 13 bases between. This CDR3 comprises 15 residues. CDR3: CASGRGGANTGELFF. For the CDR3, the DNA is TGTGCCAGCGGGCGCGGGGGCGCGAACACCGGGGAGCTGTTTTTT.

The rearrangement uses TRBV27 and TRBJ1-5, with TRBD1 as a possible D gene (5 bases). Deletions cut 0 bases from V and 3 bases from J, with 9 bases between. Germline CDR1 and CDR2: MNHEY and SMNVEV (reference sequence). CDR3 length equals 15 residues. For the CDR3, the DNA is TGTGCCAGCAGTTTATCAGGGGATGACAATCAGCCCCAGCATTTT. This gives the protein CASSLSGDDNQPQHF.

The table lists this clonotype with a few counts. The V call is TRBV6-1, the J call TRBJ1-6; D is possibly TRBD1 (5 bases). The CDR3 has 13 amino acids. Trimming removed 3 bases from V and 10 bases from J, with 10 bases in between. Germline CDR1 MNHNS, CDR2 SASEGT. Written as DNA, the CDR3 is TGTGCCAGCAGTGACAGGGAAAACTCACCCCTCCACTTT. Translation: CASSDRENSPLHF.

By share, this clonotype ranks as medium-sized (0.01 to 0.1%). The V gene is TRBV30, the J gene TRBJ2-5, with TRBD2 matching 8 bases. The CDR3 is made up of 17 amino acids. J gave up 6 bases and V 0 bases, and 15 bases lay outside the gene matches. Germline CDR1 and CDR2: GTSNPN and SVGIG (reference sequence). In nucleotides, the CDR3 is TGTGCCTGGAGTGTTGGTAGCGGGATGGTAGGGACCCAGACCCAGTACTTC. Translated, it gives CAWSVGSGMVGTQTQYF. Full variable domain (outside the CDR3, taken from reference TRBV30 and TRBJ2-5): SQTIHQWPATLVQPVGSPLSLECTVEGTSNPNLYWYRQAAGRGLQLLFYSVGIGQISSEVPQNLSASRPQDRQFILSSKKLLLSDSGFYLCAWSVGSGMVGTQTQYFGPGTRLLVL.

This chain's CDR3 is CSARDSVTGELFF. CDR3 DNA sequence: TGCAGTGCTAGGGATAGCGTGACCGGGGAGCTGTTTTTT. The V gene is TRBV20-1, the J gene TRBJ2-2, with D perhaps TRBD2 (5 bases). The V gene's germline CDR1 is DFQATT and CDR2 SNEGSKA (reference sequence). Deletions cut 3 bases from V and 5 bases from J, with 10 bases between. This CDR3 comprises 13 residues.

CDR3 loop: CASSLSLGYVAIQPQHF. The CDR3 nucleotides read TGTGCCAGCAGTTTATCCCTCGGTTATGTGGCGATTCAGCCCCAGCATTTT. This chain joins TRBV28 and TRBJ1-5; D gene unclear. The V end lost 1 base, the J end lost 6 bases, and 19 bases lay between the germline ends. Per germline, CDR1 MDHEN and CDR2 SYDVKM. This CDR3 region has 17 residues.

CDR3 region: CASSISWGGEFF. The DNA for the CDR3 is TGTGCCAGCAGCATATCCTGGGGAGGGGAGTTCTTC. The chain carries TRBV11-2 and TRBJ2-1; 7 nucleotides line up with TRBD2. Germline CDR1 reads SGHAT; CDR2 reads FQNNGV. The V segment lost 5 bases and the J segment 14 bases; nucleotides outside the gene matches: 9. The CDR3 has 12 amino acids. Together with reference TRBV11-2 and TRBJ2-1, the CDR3 gives the full variable domain: EAGVAQSPRYKIIEKRQSVAFWCNPISGHATLYWYQQILGQGPKLLIQFQNNGVVDDSQLPKDRFSAERLKGVDSTLKIQPAKLEDSAVYLCASSISWGGEFFGPGTRLTVL.

This chain connects TRBV6-1 to TRBJ2-5; 8 bases are a match to TRBD1. The CDR3 totals 16 residues. Per the germline V gene, CDR1 is MNHNS and CDR2 is SASEGT. V was clipped by 5 bases and J by 4 bases; unmatched bases: 12. The CDR3 nucleotides read TGTGCCAGCAGTCGAGGACAGGGAACTTTGGGAGAGACCCAGTACTTC. It is translated as CASSRGQGTLGETQYF.

This clonotype has a handful of counts. CDR3 nucleotides: TGTGCCAGCACCCACCGTCAAGAGACCCAGTACTTC. Translated, it gives CASTHRQETQYF. The chain links TRBV7-9 to TRBJ2-5; D gene uncertain. Germline V gives CDR1 SEHNR, CDR2 FQNEAQ (reference sequence). Trimming shortened V by 7 bases and J by 2 bases, and 8 bases separated the two germline ends. This CDR3 is 12 amino acids long.

The chain is built from TRBV11-2 and TRBJ2-1, with unresolved D. Looked up from germline, CDR1 is SGHAT and CDR2 is FQNNGV. V was clipped by 1 base and J by 9 bases, with 7 bases between them. The CDR3 covers 12 residues. CDR3 residues: CASSLVIGEQFF. CDR3 nucleotide sequence: TGTGCCAGCAGCTTAGTGATTGGTGAGCAGTTCTTC.

Here the CDR3 DNA reads TGCAGTGCTCGCCGACGGGGAAACACCATATATTTT. Protein: CSARRRGNTIYF. This chain connects TRBV20-1 to TRBJ1-3; D ambiguous. Trimming removed 5 bases from V and 4 bases from J, with 9 bases in between. The CDR3 runs 12 residues. In germline, CDR1 is DFQATT, CDR2 SNEGSKA (reference sequence).

The V and J genes are TRBV7-9 and TRBJ1-2; TRBD1 matches at 8 bases. Trimming took 5 bases from V and 7 from J; bases not matched to a gene: 12. The V gene's germline CDR1 is SEHNR and CDR2 FQNEAQ (reference sequence). This CDR3 is 15 amino acids long. The CDR3 sequence: CASSPSGGVGVGYTF. CDR3 bases: TGTGCCAGCAGCCCCTCAGGGGGCGTGGGGGTTGGCTACACCTTC.

V and J are TRBV20-1 and TRBJ2-3; D gene unclear. Germline V lookup: CDR1 DFQATT, CDR2 SNEGSKA (reference sequence). There are 13 residues in the CDR3. Trimming took 6 bases from V and 0 from J, leaving 10 bases between them. The chain's CDR3 is CSASRSSTDTQYF. The CDR3 DNA sequence: TGCAGTGCGTCCCGGTCTAGCACAGATACGCAGTATTTT.

This rearrangement joins TRBV19 to TRBJ1-2; TRBD1 aligns across 9 bases. Germline CDR1 is LNHDA and CDR2 is SQIVND (reference sequence). The trim removed 5 bases at V and 6 bases at J, leaving 4 bases unmatched. This CDR3 spans 13 amino acids. The CDR3 here is CASSLTGGNGYTF. CDR3 DNA sequence: TGTGCCAGTAGTCTGACAGGGGGGAATGGCTACACCTTC. Full variable domain (missing parts from reference TRBV19 and TRBJ1-2): DGGITQSPKYLFRKEGQNVTLSCEQNLNHDAMYWYRQDPGQGLRLIYYSQIVNDFQKGDIAEGYSVSREKKESFPLTVTSAQKNPTAFYLCASSLTGGNGYTFGSGTRLTVV.